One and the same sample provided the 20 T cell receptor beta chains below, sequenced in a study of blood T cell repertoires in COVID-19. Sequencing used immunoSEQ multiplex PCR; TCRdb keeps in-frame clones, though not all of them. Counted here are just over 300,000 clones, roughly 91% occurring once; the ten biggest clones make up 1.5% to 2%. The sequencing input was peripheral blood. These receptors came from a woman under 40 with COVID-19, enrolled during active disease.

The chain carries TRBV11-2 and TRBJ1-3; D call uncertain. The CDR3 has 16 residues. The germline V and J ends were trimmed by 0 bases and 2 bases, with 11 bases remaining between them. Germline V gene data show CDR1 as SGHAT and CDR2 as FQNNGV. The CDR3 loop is CASSLDRGGPGNTIYF. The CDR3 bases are TGTGCCAGCAGCTTAGATCGGGGAGGCCCTGGAAACACCATATATTTT.

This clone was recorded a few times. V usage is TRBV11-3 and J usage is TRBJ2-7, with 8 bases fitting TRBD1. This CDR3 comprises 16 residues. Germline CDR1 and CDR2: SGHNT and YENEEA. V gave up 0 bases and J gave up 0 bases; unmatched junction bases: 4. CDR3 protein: CASSLEVTGGSYEQYF. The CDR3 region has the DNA TGTGCCAGCAGCTTAGAAGTTACAGGGGGCTCCTACGAGCAGTACTTC.

The CDR3 is CAREVRAGTDSPLHF. In DNA, the CDR3 is TGTGCCCGCGAGGTCAGGGCGGGGACCGATTCACCCCTCCACTTT. The genes are TRBV5-4 and TRBJ1-6; D is possibly TRBD1 (5 bases). The CDR3 has 15 amino acids. Germline V gene data show CDR1 as SGHNT and CDR2 as YYREEE (reference sequence). V lost 10 bases and J lost 8, with 22 bases in between.

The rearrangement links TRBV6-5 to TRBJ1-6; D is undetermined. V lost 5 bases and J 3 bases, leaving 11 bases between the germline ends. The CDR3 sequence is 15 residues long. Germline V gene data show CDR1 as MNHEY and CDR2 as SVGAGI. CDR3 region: CASSIDRGYNSPLHF. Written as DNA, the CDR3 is TGTGCCAGCAGTATAGACCGGGGCTATAATTCACCCCTCCACTTT.

Written as DNA, the CDR3 is TGTGCCAGCAGTAACTCCTATCGGGACACCCTCCACTTT. Residues: CASSNSYRDTLHF. This chain connects TRBV12-3 or TRBV12-4 to TRBJ1-6; TRBD1 is a possible D gene (6 bases). Trimming took 5 bases from V and 14 from J, leaving 16 bases between them. The CDR3 spans 13 residues.

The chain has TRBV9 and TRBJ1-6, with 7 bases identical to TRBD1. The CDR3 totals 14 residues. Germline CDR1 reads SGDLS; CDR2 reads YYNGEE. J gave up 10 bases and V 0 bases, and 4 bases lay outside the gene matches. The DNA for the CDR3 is TGTGCCAGCAGCGTAGGGCAGGGGGACTCACCCCTCCACTTT. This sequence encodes CASSVGQGDSPLHF.

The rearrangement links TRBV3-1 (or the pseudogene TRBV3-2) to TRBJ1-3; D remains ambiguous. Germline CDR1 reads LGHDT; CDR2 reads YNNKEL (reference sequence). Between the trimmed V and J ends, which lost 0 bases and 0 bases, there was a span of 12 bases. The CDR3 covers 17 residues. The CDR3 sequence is CASSQDLTRGSGNTIYF. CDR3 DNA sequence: TGTGCCAGCAGCCAAGACCTAACCCGGGGCTCTGGAAACACCATATATTTT.

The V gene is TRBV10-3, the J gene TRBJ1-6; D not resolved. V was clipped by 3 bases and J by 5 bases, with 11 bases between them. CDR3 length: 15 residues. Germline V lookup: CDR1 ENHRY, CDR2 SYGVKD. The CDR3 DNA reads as TGTGCCATCAGTGAATTTACAGTCAATAATTCACCCCTCCACTTT. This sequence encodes CAISEFTVNNSPLHF.

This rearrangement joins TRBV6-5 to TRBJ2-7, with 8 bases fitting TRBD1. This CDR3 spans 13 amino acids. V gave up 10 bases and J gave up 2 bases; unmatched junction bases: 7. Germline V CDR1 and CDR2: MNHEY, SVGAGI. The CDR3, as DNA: TGTGCCAAGACAGGGGTAAGAACCTACGAGCAGTACGTC. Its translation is CAKTGVRTYEQYV.

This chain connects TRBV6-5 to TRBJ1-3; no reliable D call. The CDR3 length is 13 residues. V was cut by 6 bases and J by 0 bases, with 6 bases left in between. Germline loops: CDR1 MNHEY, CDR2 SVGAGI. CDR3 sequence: CASSPRSGNTIYF. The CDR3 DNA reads TGTGCCAGCAGCCCCCGCTCTGGAAACACCATATATTTT.

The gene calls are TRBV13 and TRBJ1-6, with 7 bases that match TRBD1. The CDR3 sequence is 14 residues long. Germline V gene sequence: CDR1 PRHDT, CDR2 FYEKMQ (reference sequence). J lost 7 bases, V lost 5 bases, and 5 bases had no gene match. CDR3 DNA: TGTGCCAGCAGCATGACAGGGCTCAATTCACCCCTCCACTTT. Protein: CASSMTGLNSPLHF.

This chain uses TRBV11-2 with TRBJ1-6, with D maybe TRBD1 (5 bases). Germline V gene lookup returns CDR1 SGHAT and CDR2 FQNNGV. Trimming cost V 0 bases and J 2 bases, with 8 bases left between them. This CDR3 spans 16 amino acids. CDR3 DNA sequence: TGTGCCAGCAGCTTAGATCTAGGGGCCTATAATTCACCCCTCCACTTT. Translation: CASSLDLGAYNSPLHF.

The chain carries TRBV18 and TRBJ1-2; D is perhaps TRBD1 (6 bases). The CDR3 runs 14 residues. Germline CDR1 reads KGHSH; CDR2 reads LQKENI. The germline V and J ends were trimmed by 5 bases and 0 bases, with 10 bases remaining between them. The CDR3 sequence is CASSSGTTNYGYTF. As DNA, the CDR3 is TGTGCCAGCTCATCCGGGACAACTAACTATGGCTACACCTTC.

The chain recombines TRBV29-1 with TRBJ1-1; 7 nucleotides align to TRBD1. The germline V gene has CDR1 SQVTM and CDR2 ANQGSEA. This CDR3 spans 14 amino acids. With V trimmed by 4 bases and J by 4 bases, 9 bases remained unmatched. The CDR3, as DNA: TGCAGCGTTGTGCGACAGGGTGGTTCCACTGAAGCTTTCTTT. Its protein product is CSVVRQGGSTEAFF.

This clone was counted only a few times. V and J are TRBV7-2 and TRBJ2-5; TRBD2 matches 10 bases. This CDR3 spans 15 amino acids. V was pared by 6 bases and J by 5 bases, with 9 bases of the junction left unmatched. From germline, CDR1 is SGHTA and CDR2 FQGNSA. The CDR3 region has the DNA TGTGCCAGCAGGCCAGCGGGGGGGCTGGGGGAGACCCAGTACTTC. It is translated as CASRPAGGLGETQYF.

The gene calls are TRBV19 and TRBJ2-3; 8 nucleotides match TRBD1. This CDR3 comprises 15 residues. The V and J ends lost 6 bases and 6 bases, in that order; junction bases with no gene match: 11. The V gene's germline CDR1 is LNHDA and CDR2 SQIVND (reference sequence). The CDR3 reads CASRGPGTGDDTQYF. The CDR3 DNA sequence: TGTGCCAGTAGGGGTCCCGGGACAGGTGACGATACGCAGTATTTT.

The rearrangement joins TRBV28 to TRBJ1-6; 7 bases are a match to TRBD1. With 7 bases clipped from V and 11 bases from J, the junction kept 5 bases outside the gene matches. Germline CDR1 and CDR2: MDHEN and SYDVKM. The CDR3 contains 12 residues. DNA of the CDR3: TGTGCCAGCACACGGGGACAGACACCCCTCCACTTT. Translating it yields CASTRGQTPLHF.

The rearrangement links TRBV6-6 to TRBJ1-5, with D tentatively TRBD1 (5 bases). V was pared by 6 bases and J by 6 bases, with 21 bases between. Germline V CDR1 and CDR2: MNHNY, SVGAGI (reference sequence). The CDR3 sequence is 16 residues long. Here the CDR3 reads CASSPPGRASSQPQHF. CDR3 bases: TGTGCCAGCAGCCCCCCCGGCAGGGCCTCGAGTCAGCCCCAGCATTTT.

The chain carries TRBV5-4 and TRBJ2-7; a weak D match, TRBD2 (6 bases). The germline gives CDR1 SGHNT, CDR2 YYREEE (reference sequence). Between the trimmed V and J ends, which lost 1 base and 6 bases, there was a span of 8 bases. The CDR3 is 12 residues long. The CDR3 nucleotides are TGTGCCAGCAGCTTGAACGGGGGCGAGCAGTACTTC. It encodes CASSLNGGEQYF.

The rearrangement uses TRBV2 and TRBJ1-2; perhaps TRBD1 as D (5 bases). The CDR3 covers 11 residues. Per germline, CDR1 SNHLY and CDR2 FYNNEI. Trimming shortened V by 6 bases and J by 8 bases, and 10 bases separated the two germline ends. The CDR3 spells CASRSTGGYTF. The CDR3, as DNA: TGTGCCAGCAGATCAACAGGCGGCTACACCTTC.